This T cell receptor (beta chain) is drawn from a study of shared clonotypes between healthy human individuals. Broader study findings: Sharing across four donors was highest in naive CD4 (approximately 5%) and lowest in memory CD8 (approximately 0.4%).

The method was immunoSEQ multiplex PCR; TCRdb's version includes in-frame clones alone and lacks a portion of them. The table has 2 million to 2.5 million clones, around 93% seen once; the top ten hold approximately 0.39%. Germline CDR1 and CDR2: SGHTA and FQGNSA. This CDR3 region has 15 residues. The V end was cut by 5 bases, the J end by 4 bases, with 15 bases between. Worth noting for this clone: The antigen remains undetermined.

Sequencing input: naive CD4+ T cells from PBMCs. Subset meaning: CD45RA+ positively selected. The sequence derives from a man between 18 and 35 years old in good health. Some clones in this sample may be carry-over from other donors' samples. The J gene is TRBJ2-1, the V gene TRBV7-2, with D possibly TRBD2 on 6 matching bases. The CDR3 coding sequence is TGTGCCAGCAGCCCACCCCCGGAGGGGTACAATGAGCAGTTCTTC. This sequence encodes CASSPPPEGYNEQFF.